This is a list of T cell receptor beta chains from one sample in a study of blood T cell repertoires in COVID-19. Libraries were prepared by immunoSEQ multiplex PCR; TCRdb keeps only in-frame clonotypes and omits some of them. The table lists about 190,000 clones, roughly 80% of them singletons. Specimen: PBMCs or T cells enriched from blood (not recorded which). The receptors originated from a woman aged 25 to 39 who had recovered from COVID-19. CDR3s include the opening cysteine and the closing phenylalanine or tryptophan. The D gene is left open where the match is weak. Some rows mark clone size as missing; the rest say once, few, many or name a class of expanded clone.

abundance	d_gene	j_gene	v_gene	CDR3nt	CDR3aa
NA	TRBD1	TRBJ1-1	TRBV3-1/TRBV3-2	TGTGCCAGCAGCCCAGCCGGACAGGGGATCTCCGCTTTCTTT	CASSPAGQGISAFF
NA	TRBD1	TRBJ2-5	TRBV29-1	TGCAGCGGAACGGGACAGGGGGCAGGAGAGACCCAGTACTTC	CSGTGQGAGETQYF
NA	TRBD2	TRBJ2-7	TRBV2	TGTGCCACCCAGAGCCCTGGACTAGCGGGAGTCGAGCAGTACTTC	CATQSPGLAGVEQYF
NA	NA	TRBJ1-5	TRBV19	TGTGCCAGTCGAACCGAGACAGTGCCGGGAGGGCCCCAGCATTTT	CASRTETVPGGPQHF
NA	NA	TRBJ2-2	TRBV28	TGTGCCAGCAGTTTTAGTCAGGGGTACACCGGGGAGCTGTTTTTT	CASSFSQGYTGELFF
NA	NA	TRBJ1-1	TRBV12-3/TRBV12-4	TGTGCCAGCAGTTTTGGGGGGTGGACTGAAGCTTTCTTT	CASSFGGWTEAFF
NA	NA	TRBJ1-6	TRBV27	TGTGCCAGCAGTTTATGGGCGTCCCCTAATTCACCCCTCCACTTT	CASSLWASPNSPLHF
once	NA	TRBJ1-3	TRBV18	TGTGCCAGCTCACCTATGACCGGGACACCCTCTGGAAACACCATATATTTT	CASSPMTGTPSGNTIYF
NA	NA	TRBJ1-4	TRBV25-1	TGTGCCAGCGGACCCGGGAGGCCCCTTATCGAACTGTTTTTT	CASGPGRPLIELFF
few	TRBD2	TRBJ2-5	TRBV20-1	TGCAGTGCCAGTAATAGCGGGGGGGCCCAGTACTTC	CSASNSGGAQYF
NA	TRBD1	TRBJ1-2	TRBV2	TGTGCCAGCAGTGGAGCCGGGACAGAGACTGGCTATGGCTACACCTTC	CASSGAGTETGYGYTF
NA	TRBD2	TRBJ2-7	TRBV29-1	TGCAGCGTGTCCCGGACTAGCGGGAGTTACGAGCAGTACTTC	CSVSRTSGSYEQYF
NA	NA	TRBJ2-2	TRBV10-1	TGCGCCAGCAGTCATAGCGGTGCGAACACCGGGGAGCTGTTTTTT	CASSHSGANTGELFF
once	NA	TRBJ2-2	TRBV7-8	TGTGCCAGCAGCCGAGGGGCAGGGGCGAACACCGGGGAGCTGTTTTTT	CASSRGAGANTGELFF
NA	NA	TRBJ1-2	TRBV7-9	TGTGCCAGCAGCCCGAGTTATGGCTACACCTTC	CASSPSYGYTF
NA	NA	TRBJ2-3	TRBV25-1	TGTGCCAGCAGTATACAGGGTACAGATACGCAGTATTTT	CASSIQGTDTQYF
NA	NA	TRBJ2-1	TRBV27	TGTGCCAGCAGTAACTTTTACAATGAGCAGTTCTTC	CASSNFYNEQFF
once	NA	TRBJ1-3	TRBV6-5	TGTGCCAGCAGGTCTCTAGGATATGGAAACACCATATATTTT	CASRSLGYGNTIYF
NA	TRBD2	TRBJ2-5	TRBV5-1	TGCGCCAGCAGCTTGGGACTAGCGGGGGGTTCGGCGACCCAGTACTTC	CASSLGLAGGSATQYF
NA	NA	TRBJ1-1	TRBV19	TGTGCCAGTAGTAGAGATTACACCAACACTGAAGCTTTCTTT	CASSRDYTNTEAFF
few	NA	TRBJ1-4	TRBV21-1	TGTGCCAGCAGCAAAAGGGGGGGGCAGAAAAATGAAAAACTGTTTTTT	CASSKRGGQKNEKLFF
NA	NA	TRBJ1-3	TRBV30	TGTGCCGTAACAGGGCCGGGAAACACCATATATTTT	CAVTGPGNTIYF
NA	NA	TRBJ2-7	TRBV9	TGTGCCAGCAGCGTAACTTACGGTCCCGACTACGAGCAGTACTTC	CASSVTYGPDYEQYF
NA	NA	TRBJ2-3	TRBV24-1	TGTGCCACCAGCCGACCGCAGGGCACAGATACGCAGTATTTT	CATSRPQGTDTQYF
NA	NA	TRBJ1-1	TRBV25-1	TGTGCCAGCAGTGAAATGGGCCTCACTGAAGCTTTCTTT	CASSEMGLTEAFF
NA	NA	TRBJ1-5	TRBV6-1	TGTGCCAGCAGTTCTAATCAGCCCCAGCATTTT	CASSSNQPQHF
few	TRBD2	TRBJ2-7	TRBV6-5	TGTGCCAGCAGTTACTCGACTAGCGGGATTTCCTACGAGCAGTACTTC	CASSYSTSGISYEQYF
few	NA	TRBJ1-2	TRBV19	TGTGCCAGTAAGGACACCACCAACTATGGCTACACCTTC	CASKDTTNYGYTF
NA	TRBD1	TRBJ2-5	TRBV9	TGTGCCAGCAGCGTAGGACAGGGCCAAGAGACCCAGTACTTC	CASSVGQGQETQYF
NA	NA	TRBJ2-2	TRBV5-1	TGCGCCAGCAGCGGGAGTGGGGATTCGGCAATCACCGGGGAGCTGTTTTTT	CASSGSGDSAITGELFF
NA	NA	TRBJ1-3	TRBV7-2	TGTGCCAGCAGCTTAGAATCAGGGTTTGGAAACACCATATATTTT	CASSLESGFGNTIYF
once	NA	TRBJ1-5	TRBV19	TGTGCCAGTAGTATTCCCAGGGATTGGGGCAATCAGCCCCAGCATTTT	CASSIPRDWGNQPQHF
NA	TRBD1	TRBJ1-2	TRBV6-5	TGTGCCAGCAGTCTACGGACAGGAGATGGCTACACCTTC	CASSLRTGDGYTF
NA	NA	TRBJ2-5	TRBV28	TGTGCCAGCGGACCGAATCAGGGCCAAGAGACCCAGTACTTC	CASGPNQGQETQYF
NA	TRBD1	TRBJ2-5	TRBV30	TGTGCCTGGGGTACCGGGACAGGGGGCTTGGGGGAGACCCAGTACTTC	CAWGTGTGGLGETQYF
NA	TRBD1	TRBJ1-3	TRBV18	TGTGCCAGCTCACCTCCGGGACAGAGTACTAACACCATATATTTT	CASSPPGQSTNTIYF
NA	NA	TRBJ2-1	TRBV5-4	TGTGCCCTAAAGAAGGGGGGGCTAGCGAACTACAATGAGCAGTTCTTC	CALKKGGLANYNEQFF
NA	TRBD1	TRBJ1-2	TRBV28	TGTGCCAGCAGTATCCGGGACAGGGAGTATGGCTACACCTTC	CASSIRDREYGYTF
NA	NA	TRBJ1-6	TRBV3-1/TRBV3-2	TGTGCCAGCAGCCACGGCCTGGGGGCGCCAGGCCTCCACTTT	CASSHGLGAPGLHF
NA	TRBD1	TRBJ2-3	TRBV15	TGTGCCACCAGCAGGGGACAGGCTGGCACAGATACGCAGTATTTT	CATSRGQAGTDTQYF